These T cell receptor beta chains were read from a single sample in a study of T cell changes during pregnancy in multiple sclerosis. Method: immunoSEQ multiplex PCR; TCRdb's copy keeps in-frame clones and lacks some. There are about 50,000 clones in the sample; about nine tenths occur only once, and about 0.24% lies in the top ten. The sample in question was CD4+ T cells from peripheral blood mononuclear cells, obtained in the second trimester of pregnancy. These receptors originate from a female donor with multiple sclerosis, enrolled in a pregnancy study. CDR3s include the opening cysteine and the closing phenylalanine or tryptophan. The D gene is left open where the match is weak. Only part of the rows carry a size: once, few, many, or a class if the clone is expanded.

D | J | size | V | DNA | CDR3
- | TRBJ2-3 | - | TRBV5-1 | TGCGCCAGCGGGGCTGTCACAGATACGCAGTATTTT | CASGAVTDTQYF
- | TRBJ1-3 | - | TRBV2 | TGTGCCAGCAGTGTCCAGGGCTCTGGAAACACCATATATTTT | CASSVQGSGNTIYF
- | TRBJ1-4 | - | TRBV6-1 | TGTGCCACCCAGGGGCAGGGGACTGAAAAACTGTTTTTT | CATQGQGTEKLFF
TRBD1 | TRBJ2-7 | - | TRBV7-9 | TGTGCCAGCAGCTCTTTATCCGGGACAGGGGGTTTCGAGCAGTACTTC | CASSSLSGTGGFEQYF
TRBD1 | TRBJ1-2 | once | TRBV7-3 | TGTGCCAGCGGCAGGACAGGGGGCGCCGGGGTCTTCGGCTACACCTTC | CASGRTGGAGVFGYTF
TRBD1 | TRBJ2-7 | - | TRBV2 | TGTGCCAGCATCCTCCCAGGGGGAACGTACGAGCAGTACTTC | CASILPGGTYEQYF
TRBD1 | TRBJ2-7 | - | TRBV6-1 | TGTGCCAGCAGCCGTTACAGGGGCGATTCCTACGAGCAGTACTTC | CASSRYRGDSYEQYF
TRBD1 | TRBJ1-6 | few | TRBV15 | TGTGCCACCAGCAGGGGACAGGAAAATTCACCCCTCCACTTT | CATSRGQENSPLHF
- | TRBJ2-7 | - | TRBV7-2 | TGTGCCAGCAGCTTAGCCTCTGGCAGGGGAGAATACGAGCAGTACTTC | CASSLASGRGEYEQYF
- | TRBJ2-3 | - | TRBV5-6 | TGTGCCAGCAGCTTGGAAGGGGAGGGCACAGATACGCAGTATTTT | CASSLEGEGTDTQYF
- | TRBJ1-6 | - | TRBV5-4 | TGTGCCAGCAGCTTGGGCGGGGCCTTAAATTCACCCCTCCACTTT | CASSLGGALNSPLHF
- | TRBJ1-2 | - | TRBV4-2 | TGTGCCAGCAGCCAAGAGAAGCGGACGATCTATGGCTACACCTTC | CASSQEKRTIYGYTF
- | TRBJ1-5 | - | TRBV5-6 | TGTGCCAGCAGCTTGGAGGGGTTCCCTCAGCCCCAGCATTTT | CASSLEGFPQPQHF
- | TRBJ2-6 | - | TRBV19 | TGTGCCAGTAGTATAGGTCAACTCTCTGGGGCCAACGTCCTGACTTTC | CASSIGQLSGANVLTF
- | TRBJ1-4 | once | TRBV6-5 | TGTGCCAGCAGTTACATCAGGGGCGCTGAAAAACTGTTTTTT | CASSYIRGAEKLFF
TRBD2 | TRBJ2-3 | - | TRBV9 | TGTGCCAGCAGCGTAATCGGGACTAACACCTTCGATACGCAGTATTTT | CASSVIGTNTFDTQYF
- | TRBJ2-3 | - | TRBV9 | TGTGCCAGCAGCGGCAGGGTAACAGATACGCAGTATTTT | CASSGRVTDTQYF
- | TRBJ1-1 | once | TRBV10-2 | TGCGCCAGCCTAACCTCCGCGAGCCAGGGCACTGAAGCTTTCTTT | CASLTSASQGTEAFF
TRBD1 | TRBJ1-1 | - | TRBV19 | TGTGCCAGTAGCTCGGGAGGGGGACAGGGGACTGAAGCTTTCTTT | CASSSGGGQGTEAFF
TRBD1 | TRBJ2-4 | - | TRBV11-2 | TGTGCCAGCAGCCTGAGGACAGGGCTGAACATTCAGTACTTC | CASSLRTGLNIQYF
TRBD2 | TRBJ2-1 | - | TRBV7-6 | TGTGCCAGCAGCTTAGCGGCGGGGGGGCCAAATGAGCAGTTCTTC | CASSLAAGGPNEQFF
TRBD1 | TRBJ1-5 | once | TRBV2 | TGTGCCAGCAGATCCCCGGGACAGGCTGCTTATAGCAATCAGCCCCAGCATTTT | CASRSPGQAAYSNQPQHF
TRBD2 | TRBJ2-5 | - | TRBV11-2 | TGTGCCAGCAGCTTAGGGGTCCAGCGGGGGGGTCAAGAGACCCAGTACTTC | CASSLGVQRGGQETQYF
- | TRBJ1-6 | - | TRBV28 | TGTGCCAGCAGTTTTCACAGGCTGGCCTCACCCCTCCACTTT | CASSFHRLASPLHF
TRBD2 | TRBJ2-3 | - | TRBV29-1 | TGCAGCCTGCAGTTAAGCGGGGGGCGCAGTACGCAGTATTTT | CSLQLSGGRSTQYF
- | TRBJ1-5 | - | TRBV7-9 | TGTGCCAGCAGCTTAGATGGTGCCACTATCAATCAGCCCCAGCATTTT | CASSLDGATINQPQHF
TRBD1 | TRBJ1-2 | - | TRBV6-1 | TGTGCCAGCAGTGAACTTGACAGGGCGAACTATGGCTACACCTTC | CASSELDRANYGYTF
- | TRBJ2-1 | - | TRBV5-8 | TGTGCCAGCAGCTTCGGACAGAAGGTGTACAATGAGCAGTTCTTC | CASSFGQKVYNEQFF
- | TRBJ1-2 | - | TRBV18 | TGTGCCAGCTCACCATCCGCACAGGGTCTCTCTTCTATCGGCTACACCTTC | CASSPSAQGLSSIGYTF
- | TRBJ1-2 | once | TRBV6-5 | TGTGCCAGCAGTTACTCGATGGGGGGTCCAGGGGGCTACACCTTC | CASSYSMGGPGGYTF
TRBD1 | TRBJ1-4 | - | TRBV9 | TGTGCCAGCAGCGTAGGACCGACAGGGCTAAATGAAAAACTGTTTTTT | CASSVGPTGLNEKLFF
- | TRBJ1-6 | - | TRBV30 | TGTGCCTGCAATGAGTATAATTCACCCCTCCACTTT | CACNEYNSPLHF
TRBD1 | TRBJ1-2 | - | TRBV5-1 | TGCGCCAGCAGCTTGGTAGGGTTGGGGACAGGCTTCGACTATGGCTACACCTTC | CASSLVGLGTGFDYGYTF
TRBD1 | TRBJ1-5 | - | TRBV10-3 | TGTGCCATCAGGACAGGGGGTGATGAACAGCCCCAGCATTTT | CAIRTGGDEQPQHF
TRBD1 | TRBJ1-2 | few | TRBV5-1 | TGCGCCAGCAGCTTGGCGGGACAGCAGAACTATGGCTACACCTTC | CASSLAGQQNYGYTF
- | TRBJ2-5 | - | TRBV11-2 | TGTGCCAGCAGCTTAGCTCTAGCCCGGGAGACCCAGTACTTC | CASSLALARETQYF
- | TRBJ2-1 | - | TRBV19 | TGTGCCAGTAGTATAAGACTCATTTGGGTCACAGGGAAGAGGTACAATGAGCAGTTCTTC | CASSIRLIWVTGKRYNEQFF
- | TRBJ1-1 | once | TRBV27 | TGTGCCAGCAGTACCCACAGAGACACTGAAGCTTTCTTT | CASSTHRDTEAFF
- | TRBJ2-7 | - | TRBV5-1 | TGCGCCAGCAGCTTGGCTAGCGAAGAGCCCTACGAGCAGTACTTC | CASSLASEEPYEQYF
TRBD1 | TRBJ1-2 | - | TRBV7-2 | TGTGCCAGCAGCCTCGACAGGGGGCGAGGCTACACCTTC | CASSLDRGRGYTF
TRBD2 | TRBJ2-1 | - | TRBV7-2 | TGTGCCAGCAGCTCCGATCTAGCGGACTCCTACAATGAGCAGTTCTTC | CASSSDLADSYNEQFF
TRBD2 | TRBJ2-3 | - | TRBV5-4 | TGTGCCAGTAGATTACTAGCGGGCGGCGCGGGTACGCAGTATTTT | CASRLLAGGAGTQYF
- | TRBJ2-1 | - | TRBV9 | TGTGCCAGCAGCGCTAAAACAGGGGGGGAGGACAATGAGCAGTTCTTC | CASSAKTGGEDNEQFF
TRBD1 | TRBJ2-2 | few | TRBV5-1 | TGCGCCACCCGACGCGAGGGGGCCGGCACCGGGGAGCTGTTTTTT | CATRREGAGTGELFF
TRBD1 | TRBJ2-7 | - | TRBV19 | TGTGCCACCTCGGGACAGGGCTCCTACGAGCAGTACTTC | CATSGQGSYEQYF
- | TRBJ1-2 | - | TRBV4-1 | TGCGCCAGCAGCTTAACTATAGACAGAGCTAACTATGGCTACACCTTC | CASSLTIDRANYGYTF
TRBD1 | TRBJ1-1 | - | TRBV5-1 | TGCGCCAGCAGCTTGGGGGACAGGGTCACTGAAGCTTTCTTT | CASSLGDRVTEAFF
- | TRBJ1-2 | - | TRBV19 | TGTGCCAGTAGTATAGTACAGAACTATGGCTACACCTTC | CASSIVQNYGYTF
TRBD1 | TRBJ1-6 | - | TRBV7-2 | TGTGCCAGCTCTACAGGGGTCGATTCACCCCTCCACTTT | CASSTGVDSPLHF
- | TRBJ1-1 | - | TRBV5-1 | TGCGCCAGCAGCTTGGAGGGAGTATCAGGCCCAACGTCTGAAGCTTTCTTT | CASSLEGVSGPTSEAFF
- | TRBJ1-3 | - | TRBV15 | TGTGCCACCAGCAGAGGACAGGCGGGAAACACCATATATTTT | CATSRGQAGNTIYF
TRBD1 | TRBJ1-5 | - | TRBV19 | TGTGCCAGTAGTAACCCCGGGACAGGCAATCAGCCCCAGCATTTT | CASSNPGTGNQPQHF
TRBD1 | TRBJ2-2 | - | TRBV19 | TGTGCCAGTAGTATAGGGACAGGGCACACCGGGGAGCTGTTTTTT | CASSIGTGHTGELFF